This T cell receptor beta chain was sequenced in a study of spatial heterogeneity in lung cancer. Points from the study as a whole: Expanded intratumoral alpha and beta TCR counts tracked tumor mutation counts.

Time point in this sample: sample taken at primary tumor resection. MiXCR, applied by TCRdb to the 5' RACE reads, yields one record per CDR3 protein. The data contain approximately 23,000 distinct CDR3 sequences, approximately 4.3% of them singletons. This clonotype qualifies as medium-sized. Its antigen remains unknown. Germline V gene lookup returns CDR1 SGHRS and CDR2 YFSETQ. The CDR3 sequence is 16 residues long. The junction had 6 bases not matched to a gene; V was cut back by 2 bases and J by 3 bases. The TCR sequence derives from a male donor with early-stage non-small cell lung cancer. The chain recombines TRBV5-1 with TRBJ1-2; the match to TRBD1 covers 11 bases. The source was lung tumor tissue, collected at surgery. The CDR3 reads CASSFSWTGGDYGYTF. The CDR3 coding sequence is TGCGCCAGCAGCTTCTCTTGGACAGGGGGCGACTATGGCTACACCTTC.